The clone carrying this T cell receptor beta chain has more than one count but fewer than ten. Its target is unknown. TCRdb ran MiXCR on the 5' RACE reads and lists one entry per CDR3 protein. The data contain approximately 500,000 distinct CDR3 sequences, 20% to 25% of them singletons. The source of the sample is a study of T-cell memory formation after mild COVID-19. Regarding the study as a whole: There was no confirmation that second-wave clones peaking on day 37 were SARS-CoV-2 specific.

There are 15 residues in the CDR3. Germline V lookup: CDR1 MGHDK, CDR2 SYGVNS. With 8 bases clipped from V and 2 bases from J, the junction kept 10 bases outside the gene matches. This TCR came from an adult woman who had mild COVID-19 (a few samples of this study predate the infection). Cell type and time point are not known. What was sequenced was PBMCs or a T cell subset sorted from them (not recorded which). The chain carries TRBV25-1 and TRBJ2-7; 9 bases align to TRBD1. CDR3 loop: CASARNRGPTYEQYF. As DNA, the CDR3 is TGTGCCAGCGCCCGTAACAGGGGGCCCACCTACGAGCAGTACTTC.